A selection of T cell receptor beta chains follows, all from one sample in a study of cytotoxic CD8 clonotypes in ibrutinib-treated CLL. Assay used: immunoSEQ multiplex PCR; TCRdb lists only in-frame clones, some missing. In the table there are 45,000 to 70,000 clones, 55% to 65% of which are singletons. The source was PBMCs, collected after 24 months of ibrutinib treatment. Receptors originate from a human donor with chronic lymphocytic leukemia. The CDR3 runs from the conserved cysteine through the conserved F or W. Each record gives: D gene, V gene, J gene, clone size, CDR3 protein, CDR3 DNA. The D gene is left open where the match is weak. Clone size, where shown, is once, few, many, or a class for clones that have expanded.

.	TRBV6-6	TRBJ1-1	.	CASRGGSGNTEAFF	TGTGCCAGCAGGGGGGGGAGTGGGAACACTGAAGCTTTCTTT
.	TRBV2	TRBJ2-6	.	CASRRDSGANVLTF	TGTGCCAGCAGACGGGACTCTGGGGCCAACGTCCTGACTTTC
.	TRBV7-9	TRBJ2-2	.	CASSRATSGTGELFF	TGTGCCAGCAGCCGGGCGACTAGTGGCACCGGGGAGCTGTTTTTT
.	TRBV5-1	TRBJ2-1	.	CASSLSLGHNEQFF	TGCGCCAGCAGCTTATCGCTAGGGCATAATGAGCAGTTCTTC
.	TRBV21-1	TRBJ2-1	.	CASSKALTGKCFNNEQFF	TGTGCCAGCAGCAAAGCGCTTACGGGGAAGTGCTTTAACAATGAGCAGTTCTTC
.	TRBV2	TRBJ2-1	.	CASSEVGTDNEQFF	TGTGCCAGCAGTGAAGTCGGGACGGACAATGAGCAGTTCTTC
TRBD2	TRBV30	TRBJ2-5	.	CAWSVGLAGERETQYF	TGTGCCTGGAGCGTAGGACTAGCGGGAGAGAGAGAGACCCAGTACTTC
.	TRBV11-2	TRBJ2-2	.	CASSTSSDTGELFF	TGTGCCAGCAGCACCTCCTCCGACACCGGGGAGCTGTTTTTT
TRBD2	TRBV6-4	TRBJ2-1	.	CASRELAGDNEQFF	TGTGCCAGCAGAGAACTAGCGGGGGACAATGAGCAGTTCTTC
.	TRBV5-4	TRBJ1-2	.	CASEVGGNYGYTF	TGTGCCAGCGAGGTCGGGGGGAACTATGGCTACACCTTC
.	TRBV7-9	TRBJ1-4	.	CASSLAEAKLFF	TGTGCCAGCAGCTTAGCAGAGGCCAAACTGTTTTTT
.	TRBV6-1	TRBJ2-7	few	CAILLQSYEQYF	TGTGCCATCCTCCTGCAGTCCTACGAGCAGTACTTC
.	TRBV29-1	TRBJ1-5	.	CSVEGGFDQPQHF	TGCAGCGTTGAAGGGGGTTTTGATCAGCCCCAGCATTTT
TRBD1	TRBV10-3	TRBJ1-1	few	CAIVPGQGSEAFF	TGTGCCATCGTCCCGGGACAGGGGTCTGAAGCTTTCTTT
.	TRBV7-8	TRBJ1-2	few	CASSLSGAATNYGYTF	TGTGCCAGCAGCTTAAGCGGAGCGGCCACTAACTATGGCTACACCTTC
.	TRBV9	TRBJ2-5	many	CASSVDVGAGETQYF	TGTGCCAGCAGCGTAGACGTGGGAGCCGGGGAGACCCAGTACTTC
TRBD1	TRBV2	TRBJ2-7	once	CASRADRGEQYF	TGTGCCAGCAGAGCGGACAGGGGCGAGCAGTACTTC
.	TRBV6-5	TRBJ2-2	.	CASSHQGPPGELFF	TGTGCCAGCAGTCACCAGGGTCCCCCCGGGGAGCTGTTTTTT
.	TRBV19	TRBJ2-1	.	CASSPQGPYNEQFF	TGTGCCAGTAGTCCGCAGGGACCCTACAATGAGCAGTTCTTC
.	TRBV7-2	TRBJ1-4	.	CASSPRFNEKLFF	TGTGCCAGCAGCCCTCGTTTCAATGAAAAACTGTTTTTT
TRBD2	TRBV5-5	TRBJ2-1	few	CASSLMLAGGEQFF	TGTGCCAGCAGCTTGATGCTAGCGGGAGGGGAGCAGTTCTTC
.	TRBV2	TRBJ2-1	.	CASSAGAYNEQFF	TGTGCCAGCAGTGCGGGAGCCTACAATGAGCAGTTCTTC
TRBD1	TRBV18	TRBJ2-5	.	CASSDREETQYF	TGTGCCAGCTCGGACAGGGAAGAGACCCAGTACTTC
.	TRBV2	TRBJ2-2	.	CASSEAGAGELFF	TGTGCCAGCAGTGAGGCAGGGGCCGGGGAGCTGTTTTTT
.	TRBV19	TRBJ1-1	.	CASRPLRSGGGLGTEAFF	TGTGCCAGTAGGCCCCTTCGTTCCGGGGGGGGATTAGGCACTGAAGCTTTCTTT
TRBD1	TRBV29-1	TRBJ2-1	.	CSAWDRVSLSSYNEQFF	TGCAGCGCATGGGACAGGGTTTCGTTAAGCTCCTACAATGAGCAGTTCTTC
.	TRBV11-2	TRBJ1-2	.	CASSPGNLFGGYTF	TGTGCCAGCAGCCCAGGGAATCTCTTTGGTGGCTACACCTTC
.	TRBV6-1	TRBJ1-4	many	CASRVTVATNEKLFF	TGTGCCAGTAGAGTGACCGTTGCAACTAATGAAAAACTGTTTTTT
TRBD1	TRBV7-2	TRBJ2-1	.	CASSSDRASYNEQFF	TGTGCCAGCAGCTCCGACAGGGCGTCCTACAATGAGCAGTTCTTC
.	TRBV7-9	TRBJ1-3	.	CASSPNSVGAGNTIYF	TGTGCCAGCAGCCCTAACAGTGTTGGTGCTGGAAACACCATATATTTT
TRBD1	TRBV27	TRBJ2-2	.	CASSRPGQGWNTGELFF	TGTGCCAGCAGTCGCCCGGGACAGGGGTGGAACACCGGGGAGCTGTTTTTT
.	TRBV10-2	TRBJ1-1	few	CASTEATEAFF	TGCGCCAGCACGGAGGCCACTGAAGCTTTCTTT
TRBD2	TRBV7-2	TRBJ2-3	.	CASSLAGGHNTQYF	TGTGCCAGCAGCTTAGCGGGAGGGCACAATACGCAGTATTTT
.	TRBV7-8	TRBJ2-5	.	CASSLGHAAATQYF	TGTGCCAGCAGCTTAGGTCACGCGGCCGCGACCCAGTACTTC
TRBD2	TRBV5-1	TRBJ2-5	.	CASSLLLAGVGETQYF	TGCGCCAGCAGCCTACTCCTAGCGGGAGTCGGAGAGACCCAGTACTTC
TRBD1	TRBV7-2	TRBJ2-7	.	CASSLTGGYEQYF	TGTGCCAGCAGCTTAACAGGGGGCTACGAGCAGTACTTC
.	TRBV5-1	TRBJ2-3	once	CASSLVQGLGTDTQYF	TGCGCCAGCAGCTTGGTTCAGGGGCTAGGCACAGATACGCAGTATTTT
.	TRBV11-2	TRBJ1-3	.	CASSRDNSGNTIYF	TGTGCCAGCAGCCGGGACAACTCTGGAAACACCATATATTTT
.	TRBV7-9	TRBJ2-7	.	CASSHRGYYEQYF	TGTGCCAGCAGCCACCGTGGATACTACGAGCAGTACTTC
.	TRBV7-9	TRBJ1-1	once	CASSLGHGSTEAFF	TGTGCCAGCAGCTTGGGACACGGGAGCACTGAAGCTTTCTTT
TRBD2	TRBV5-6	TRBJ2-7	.	CASSALLAGEIEQYF	TGTGCCAGCAGCGCCCTACTAGCGGGAGAGATCGAGCAGTACTTC
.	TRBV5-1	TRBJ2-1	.	CASSLAPGGHNEQFF	TGCGCCAGCAGCTTGGCCCCCGGGGGTCACAATGAGCAGTTCTTC
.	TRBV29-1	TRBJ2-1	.	CSVDSHRANEQFF	TGCAGCGTTGACTCCCACCGTGCTAATGAGCAGTTCTTC
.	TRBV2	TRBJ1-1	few	CASSESTREGTEAFF	TGTGCCAGCAGTGAATCAACCAGGGAGGGTACTGAAGCTTTCTTT
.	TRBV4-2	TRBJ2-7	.	CASSQVGALSSYEQYF	TGTGCCAGCAGCCAAGTGGGGGCGCTTAGTTCCTACGAGCAGTACTTC
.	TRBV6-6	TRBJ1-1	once	CASTPATEAFF	TGTGCCAGCACCCCGGCGACTGAAGCTTTCTTT
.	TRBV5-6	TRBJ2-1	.	CASSPTGLDNEQFF	TGTGCCAGCAGCCCGACTGGCCTTGACAATGAGCAGTTCTTC
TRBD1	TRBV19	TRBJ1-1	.	CASTPQGVNTEAFF	TGTGCCAGTACCCCACAGGGGGTGAACACTGAAGCTTTCTTT
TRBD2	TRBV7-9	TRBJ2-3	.	CASSLVAGGPLSTDTQYF	TGTGCCAGCAGCTTAGTTGCGGGAGGGCCCCTTTCCACAGATACGCAGTATTTT